This TCR beta chain was sequenced in a study of blood T cell repertoires in COVID-19. V was trimmed by 2 bases and J by 4 bases, leaving 17 bases between them. This CDR3 is built from 16 residues. Germline V gene lookup returns CDR1 MGHDK and CDR2 SYGVNS. Clones were sequenced by immunoSEQ multiplex PCR, and TCRdb holds only the in-frame ones, with some missing. Of 200,000 to 300,000 clones listed, roughly four fifths are singletons. Sequenced sample: peripheral blood. The sequence derives from a woman in her 70s with acute or convalescent COVID-19. The chain recombines TRBV25-1 with TRBJ1-2; D is perhaps TRBD1 (5 bases). The CDR3 nucleotides are TGTGCCAGCAGTGAACCCCCCGGGCAGGGCACCTATGGCTACACCTTC. Protein sequence: CASSEPPGQGTYGYTF.